Below, 11 T cell receptor beta chains from the same sample are listed, as sequenced in a study of tissue T cells after allogeneic stem cell transplantation. Assay: immunoSEQ multiplex PCR; the TCRdb copy retains only in-frame clones and omits some. The data show 25,000 to 30,000 clones, over 75% seen once. The sequencing here drew on blood, taken before transplantation. The receptors originated from a woman between 18 and 50 years old who later had graft-versus-host disease after an allogeneic stem cell transplant.

This chain joins TRBV9 and TRBJ2-5, with 12 bases lining up with TRBD2. The CDR3 spans 19 residues. Per germline, CDR1 SGDLS and CDR2 YYNGEE. The V and J ends lost 4 bases and 7 bases, in that order; junction bases with no gene match: 20. The CDR3 DNA reads TGTGCCAGCAGCCCGGACGGACTAGCGGGAAATTTAAGGTTGAGGACCCAGTACTTC. This translates into CASSPDGLAGNLRLRTQYF.

A single count supports this clone. This sequence joins TRBV11-2 and TRBJ2-5, with D possibly TRBD1 on 6 matching bases. Trimming removed 2 bases from V and 5 bases from J, with 12 bases in between. The CDR3 spans 14 residues. Germline CDR1 and CDR2: SGHAT and FQNNGV. In DNA, the CDR3 is TGTGCCAGCAGCTTACTACAGGGTTGGGAGACCCAGTACTTC. It translates to CASSLLQGWETQYF.

V and J are TRBV2 and TRBJ1-4; the D gene is possibly TRBD1 (5 bases). Germline V gene lookup returns CDR1 SNHLY and CDR2 FYNNEI. There are 15 residues in the CDR3. V lost 3 bases, J lost 8 bases, and 16 bases lay in between. The DNA for the CDR3 is TGTGCCAGCAGTGAGCGGGACCCCATGGGGGAAAAACTGTTTTTT. This translates into CASSERDPMGEKLFF.

The chain links TRBV3-1 (or the pseudogene TRBV3-2) to TRBJ2-1; no definite D call. CDR1 LGHDT and CDR2 YNNKEL come from the germline V gene (reference sequence). The length of the CDR3 is 8 residues. Trimming shortened V by 2 bases and J by 15 bases, and 2 bases separated the two germline ends. The CDR3, as DNA: TGTGCCAGCAGCCAACCGTTCTTC. Translation gives CASSQPFF.

V and J are TRBV7-6 and TRBJ1-1; TRBD1 matches 7 bases. Germline CDR1 is SGHVS and CDR2 is FNYEAQ. J lost 6 bases, V lost 1 base, and 2 bases had no gene match. This CDR3 has 13 amino acids. Here the CDR3 DNA reads TGTGCCAGCAGCTTAGGACAGGGCCCTGAAGCTTTCTTT. This translates into CASSLGQGPEAFF.

The gene calls are TRBV6-4 and TRBJ2-1; D perhaps matches TRBD2 (5 bases). This CDR3 spans 13 amino acids. V was clipped by 4 bases and J by 7 bases, with 11 bases between them. Germline V gene sequence: CDR1 MRHNA, CDR2 SNTAGT. The CDR3 reads CASSAHPGNEQFF. As DNA, the CDR3 is TGTGCCAGCAGTGCCCACCCGGGAAATGAGCAGTTCTTC.

The V call is TRBV27, the J call TRBJ2-1; 8 bases line up with TRBD1. The CDR3 runs 15 residues. CDR1 is MNHEY and CDR2 is SMNVEV in the germline V gene (reference sequence). With V trimmed by 2 bases and J by 4 bases, 4 bases remained unmatched. The CDR3 DNA follows: TGTGCCAGCAGTTTAGGACAGGGAGGTTACAATGAGCAGTTCTTC. Translating gives CASSLGQGGYNEQFF.

A few counts support this clone. The chain employs TRBV28 and TRBJ1-3; D not certain. Trimming stripped 5 bases from V and 0 bases from J, with 8 bases between. CDR1 and CDR2 (germline): MDHEN, SYDVKM. This CDR3 has 14 amino acids. The DNA for the CDR3 is TGTGCCAGCAGTGAACCCAGCTCTGGAAACACCATATATTTT. Its translation is CASSEPSSGNTIYF.

V gene TRBV6-5 combines with J gene TRBJ2-3; 8 bases align to TRBD2. The V segment lost 6 bases and the J segment 1 base; nucleotides outside the gene matches: 6. The CDR3 length is 15 residues. Germline CDR1 is MNHEY and CDR2 is SVGAGI. The CDR3 DNA reads TGTGCCAGCAGCCTTAACGGGGGGGGCACAGATACGCAGTATTTT. Protein: CASSLNGGGTDTQYF.

This chain links TRBV30 with TRBJ1-1; the D is unclear. V dropped 2 bases and J dropped 2 bases, with 9 bases sitting between them. CDR1 and CDR2 (germline): GTSNPN, SVGIG (reference sequence). This CDR3 is 13 amino acids long. This CDR3 is CAWSSRRNTEAFF. Written as DNA, the CDR3 is TGTGCCTGGAGTAGTCGGCGAAACACTGAAGCTTTCTTT.

The rearrangement joins TRBV5-6 to TRBJ1-1; no firm D call. The CDR3 length is 13 residues. The germline V and J ends were trimmed by 4 bases and 1 base, with 8 bases remaining between them. CDR1 is SGHDT and CDR2 is YYEEEE in the germline V gene. DNA for the CDR3: TGTGCCAGCAGCCGACTGCGGAACACTGAAGCTTTCTTT. This codes for CASSRLRNTEAFF.